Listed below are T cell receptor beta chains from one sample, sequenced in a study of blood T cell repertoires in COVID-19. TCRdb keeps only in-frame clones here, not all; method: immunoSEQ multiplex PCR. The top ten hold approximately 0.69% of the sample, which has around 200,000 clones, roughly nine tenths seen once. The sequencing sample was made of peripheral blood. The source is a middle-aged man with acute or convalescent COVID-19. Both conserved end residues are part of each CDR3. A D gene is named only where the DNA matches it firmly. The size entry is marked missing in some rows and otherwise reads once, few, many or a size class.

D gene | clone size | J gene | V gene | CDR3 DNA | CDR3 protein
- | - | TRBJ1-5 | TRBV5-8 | TGTGCCAGCGGGTCGTGGGGAGGGGCCGGTCAGCCCCAGCATTTT | CASGSWGGAGQPQHF
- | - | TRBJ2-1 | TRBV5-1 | TGCGCCAGCAGCTCTCTAGGCCCAAGCTCCTACAATGAGCAGTTCTTC | CASSSLGPSSYNEQFF
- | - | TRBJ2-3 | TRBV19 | TGTGCCAGTCCTCCTGCGGGGACAGATACGCAGTATTTT | CASPPAGTDTQYF
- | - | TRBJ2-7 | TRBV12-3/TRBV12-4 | TGTGCCAGCAGTTTAAGGAGGGCAGACGAGCAGTACTTC | CASSLRRADEQYF
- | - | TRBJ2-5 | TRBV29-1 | TGCAGCGTTGAAATACAGGAGCAAGAGACCCAGTACTTC | CSVEIQEQETQYF
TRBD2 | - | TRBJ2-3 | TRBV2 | TGTGCCAGCAGTGAAGGCGGGACTAGCGAATATTTT | CASSEGGTSEYF
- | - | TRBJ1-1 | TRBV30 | TGTGCCTGGAGTCCACTTATATACTTGAACACTGAAGCTTTCTTT | CAWSPLIYLNTEAFF
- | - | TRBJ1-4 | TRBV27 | TGTGCCAGCAGTTACCGGGAGGGTAATGAAAAACTGTTTTTT | CASSYREGNEKLFF
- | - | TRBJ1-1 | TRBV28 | TGTGCCAGCATCTGGTCCGGGACTAGGAATGAAGCTTTCTTT | CASIWSGTRNEAFF
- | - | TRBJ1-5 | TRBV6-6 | TGTGCCAGCAGTTACCCCTTGGGAGACCAGCCCCAGCATTTT | CASSYPLGDQPQHF
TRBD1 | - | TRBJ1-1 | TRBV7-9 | TGTGCCAGCAGCCAGACAGGGGGCGCGACTGAAGCTTTCTTT | CASSQTGGATEAFF
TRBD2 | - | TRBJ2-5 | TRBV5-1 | TGCGCCAGCAGCTTCGGAGGGCTAGCGGGGGGGAAGGAAGAGACCCAGTACTTC | CASSFGGLAGGKEETQYF
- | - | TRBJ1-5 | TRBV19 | TGTGCCAGTACCCTTGACTCCAGTTGGGAGCCCCAGCATTTT | CASTLDSSWEPQHF
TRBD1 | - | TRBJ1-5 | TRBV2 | TGTGCCAGCAGTGCACAGGGGGCCGGGAATCAGCCCCAGCATTTT | CASSAQGAGNQPQHF
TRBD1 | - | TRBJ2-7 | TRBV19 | TGTGCCAGTAGTATTCAGGGACAGGGTGCCTACGAGCAGTACTTC | CASSIQGQGAYEQYF
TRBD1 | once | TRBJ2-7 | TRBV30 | TGTGCCTGGAGTGTACTAGGGGGCCACGAGCAGTACTTC | CAWSVLGGHEQYF
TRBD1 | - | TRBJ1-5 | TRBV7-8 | TGTGCCAGCAGCTCACAGGGGTACGGCAATCAGCCCCAGCATTTT | CASSSQGYGNQPQHF
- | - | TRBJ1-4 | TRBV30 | TGTGCCTGGAGTGTAGGTTCCCCGGGGGAAAAACTGTTTTTT | CAWSVGSPGEKLFF
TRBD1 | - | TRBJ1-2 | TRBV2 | TGTGCCAGCAAATCCCCGGACAGGGAAAGGGGCTACACCTTC | CASKSPDRERGYTF
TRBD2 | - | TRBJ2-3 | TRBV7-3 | TGTGCCAGCAGCTCGACTAGCGGGAGTCAAGATACGCAGTATTTT | CASSSTSGSQDTQYF
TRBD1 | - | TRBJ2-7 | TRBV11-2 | TGTGCCAGCAGCTCCCGGACAGGGGTGGACGAGCAGTACTTC | CASSSRTGVDEQYF
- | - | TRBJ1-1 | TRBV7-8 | TGTGCCAGCCTCCCGACCCAGGGCAGGAACACTGAAGCTTTCTTT | CASLPTQGRNTEAFF
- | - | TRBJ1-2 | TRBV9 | TGTGCCAGCAGCGTAGGCGGTGGAACAATCCCGGGGAACTATGGCTACACCTTC | CASSVGGGTIPGNYGYTF
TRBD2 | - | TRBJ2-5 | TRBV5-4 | TGTGCCAGCAGCACTGGACTAGCGGGAACAGAGACCCAGTACTTC | CASSTGLAGTETQYF
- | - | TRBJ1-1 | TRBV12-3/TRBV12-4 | TGTGCCAGCAGTCTCCCCGGGTATGAAGCTTTCTTT | CASSLPGYEAFF
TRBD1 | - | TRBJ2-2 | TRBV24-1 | TGTGCCACCAGTGCCATAGGACAGGCGAACACCGGGGAGCTGTTTTTT | CATSAIGQANTGELFF
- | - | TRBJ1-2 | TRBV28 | TGTGCCAGCACCTCCGAGCAGGGAAGAGGCTACACCTTC | CASTSEQGRGYTF
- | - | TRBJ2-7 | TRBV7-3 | TGTGCCAGCAGCGCCGCTGGAGGAGAGCAGTACTTC | CASSAAGGEQYF
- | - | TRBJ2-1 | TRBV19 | TGTGCCAGTAGTTTTAGCTCCTACAATGAGCAGTTCTTC | CASSFSSYNEQFF
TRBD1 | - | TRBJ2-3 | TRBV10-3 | TGTGCCATCAGTGATTCAGGGGGCTGGACAGATACGCAGTATTTT | CAISDSGGWTDTQYF
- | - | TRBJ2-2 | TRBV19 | TGTGCCAGTAGTATAGGAGTCCCCGGGGAGCTGTTTTTT | CASSIGVPGELFF
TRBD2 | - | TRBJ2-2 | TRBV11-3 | TGTGCCAGCAGCCCCGCCGGACTAGCGAAGAACACCGGGGAGCTGTTTTTT | CASSPAGLAKNTGELFF
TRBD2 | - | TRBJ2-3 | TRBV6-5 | TGTGCCAGCATCCTAGCGGGGAGCACAGATACGCAGTATTTT | CASILAGSTDTQYF
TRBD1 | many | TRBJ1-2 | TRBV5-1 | TGCGCCAGCAGCCCTGGACAGGGAGAAGGCTACACCTTC | CASSPGQGEGYTF
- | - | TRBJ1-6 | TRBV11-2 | TGTGCCAGCAGCCTTGACACGAGCTCCTATAATTCACCCCTCCACTTT | CASSLDTSSYNSPLHF
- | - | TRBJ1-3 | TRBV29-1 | TGCAGCGTGACGCAGGGGCCCTCTGGAAACACCATATATTTT | CSVTQGPSGNTIYF
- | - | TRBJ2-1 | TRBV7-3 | TGTGCCAGCAGCTTGTTGTCGCCCCTGGAGCGAAGCTCCTACAATGAGCAGTTCTTC | CASSLLSPLERSSYNEQFF
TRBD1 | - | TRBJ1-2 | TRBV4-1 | TGCGCCAGCAGCCAACCGGACAGGGGGCAGGATGGCTACACCTTC | CASSQPDRGQDGYTF
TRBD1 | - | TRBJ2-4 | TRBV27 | TGTGCCAGCAGTTTATATCGGACAGGGGGAAACATTCAGTACTTC | CASSLYRTGGNIQYF
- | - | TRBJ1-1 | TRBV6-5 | TGTGCCAGCAGTTCACACAGGTGGGCTTTCTTT | CASSSHRWAFF